These T cell receptor beta chains were read from a single sample in a study of beta chain features in type 1 diabetes. Method: immunoSEQ multiplex PCR; TCRdb's copy keeps in-frame clones and lacks some. The sample includes about 150,000 clones, 10% to 15% of them seen just once. The sample taken for sequencing was central memory CD4+ T cells from blood. These receptors originate from a man between 18 and 29 years old with type 1 diabetes. CDR3s include the opening cysteine and the closing phenylalanine or tryptophan. Fields, in order: J gene, CDR3 length, V gene, D gene, clone size, CDR3 DNA, CDR3 protein. A D gene is named only where the DNA matches it firmly. Clone size, where shown, is once, few, many, or a class for clones that have expanded.

>TRBJ1-1|14|TRBV29-1|NA|few
TGCAGCGTTCCTTCGACAGTGTCAAACACTGAAGCTTTCTTT
CSVPSTVSNTEAFF
>TRBJ1-1|13|TRBV2|TRBD1|NA
TGTGCCAGCAGGGAAACAGGGGGCAGTGAAGCTTTCTTT
CASRETGGSEAFF
>TRBJ1-4|14|TRBV2|NA|few
TGTGCCAGCGCGGACAGTGCAACTAATGAAAAACTGTTTTTT
CASADSATNEKLFF
>TRBJ1-5|15|TRBV2|TRBD1|NA
TGTGCCAGCAGTGCCGGGACAGGGGGCAATCAGCCCCAGCATTTT
CASSAGTGGNQPQHF
>TRBJ2-1|14|TRBV11-2|NA|NA
TGTGCCAGCAGCTTAGACGGGACCTACAATGAGCAGTTCTTC
CASSLDGTYNEQFF
>TRBJ2-7|12|TRBV2|NA|NA
TGTGCCAGCAAGAGTGACTCCTACGAGCAGTACTTC
CASKSDSYEQYF
>TRBJ1-2|15|TRBV6-5|TRBD1|few
TGTGCCAGCAGTTACGCTGACAGGGTGAACTATGGCTACACCTTC
CASSYADRVNYGYTF
>TRBJ1-2|15|TRBV5-4|NA|once
TGTGCCAGCAGCTGGGGAGAGACAGCCTCCTATGGCTACACCTTC
CASSWGETASYGYTF
>TRBJ2-3|15|TRBV7-2|NA|many
TGTGCCAGCAGCCAGCGGCAGTCAGGGTGGGATACGCAGTATTTT
CASSQRQSGWDTQYF
>TRBJ1-2|16|TRBV4-1|NA|NA
TGCGCCAGCAGCTCCCGCCGGGGGGAGGGAGGCTATGGCTACACCTTC
CASSSRRGEGGYGYTF
>TRBJ2-7|15|TRBV7-4|NA|few
TGTGCCAGCAGCCAACAGGGAACCTCCTCCTACGAGCAGTACTTC
CASSQQGTSSYEQYF
>TRBJ2-3|14|TRBV7-6|NA|few
TGTGCCAGCAGCTCCCTCCCACAGGCAGATACGCAGTATTTT
CASSSLPQADTQYF
>TRBJ2-5|15|TRBV7-2|NA|many
TGTGCCAGCAGCTTATATTCTAGCGCCTCGGAGACCCAGTACTTC
CASSLYSSASETQYF
>TRBJ1-1|15|TRBV4-2|NA|few
TGTGCCAGCAGCCAAGATTGGGGTATGGACACTGAAGCTTTCTTT
CASSQDWGMDTEAFF
>TRBJ2-3|14|TRBV2|NA|few
TGTGCCAGCAGATTGACAGTTAGCACAGATACGCAGTATTTT
CASRLTVSTDTQYF
>TRBJ1-2|13|TRBV7-8|NA|NA
TGTGCCAGCAGCCCCGACAGAAACTATGGCTACACCTTC
CASSPDRNYGYTF
>TRBJ2-3|14|TRBV13|NA|few
TGTGCCAGCAGCCCGGACAGATTCACAGATACGCAGTATTTT
CASSPDRFTDTQYF
>TRBJ1-1|15|TRBV5-1|NA|few
TGCGCCAGCAGCCCCAACACAGGGTTGGGCACTGAAGCTTTCTTT
CASSPNTGLGTEAFF
>TRBJ2-3|15|TRBV5-1|TRBD2|NA
TGCGCCAGCAAGGCTAGCGGGGGGAATACAGATACGCAGTATTTT
CASKASGGNTDTQYF
>TRBJ2-5|18|TRBV9|TRBD2|NA
TGTGCCAGCAGCAAGCGCCTCGGGGGGTGGGCCCAACAAGAGACCCAGTACTTC
CASSKRLGGWAQQETQYF
>TRBJ2-7|13|TRBV29-1|NA|NA
TGCAGCGTGGAGTCGGGTGAACGGGACGAGCAGTACTTC
CSVESGERDEQYF
>TRBJ2-6|16|TRBV28|TRBD1|NA
TGTGCCAGCAGGGGACAGGGGCCCTCTGGGGCCAACGTCCTGACTTTC
CASRGQGPSGANVLTF
>TRBJ1-6|15|TRBV6-1|NA|NA
TGTGCCAGCAGTGAAGCCAGGGCCGAGAATTCACCCCTCCACTTT
CASSEARAENSPLHF
>TRBJ2-1|15|TRBV6-6|NA|NA
TGTGCCAGCAGTTACTACGGTTCCAGCTACAATGAGCAGTTCTTC
CASSYYGSSYNEQFF
>TRBJ2-5|15|TRBV30|TRBD2|few
TGTGCCTGGAGTGTATCCAGCGGGGGTGGGGAGACCCAGTACTTC
CAWSVSSGGGETQYF
>TRBJ1-6|14|TRBV7-6|TRBD1|NA
TGTGCCAGCAGCTCCGCGACAGGGGGATCACCCCTCCACTTT
CASSSATGGSPLHF
>TRBJ1-5|14|TRBV27|TRBD1|few
TGTGCCAGCAGCGCCGGGACAGGGAATCAGCCCCAGCATTTT
CASSAGTGNQPQHF
>TRBJ1-1|15|TRBV10-3|TRBD1|NA
TGTGCCATCAGTGGAGGAACAGGGGAATACACTGAAGCTTTCTTT
CAISGGTGEYTEAFF
>TRBJ2-5|13|TRBV10-3|NA|NA
TGTGCCATCAGTCGCCCAGGAGCAGAGACCCAGTACTTC
CAISRPGAETQYF
>TRBJ2-1|16|TRBV5-1|NA|NA
TGCGCCAGCAGCTCCTCTCCGGGACTCCTCAACAATGAGCAGTTCTTC
CASSSSPGLLNNEQFF
>TRBJ1-4|12|TRBV30|NA|NA
TGTGCCTGTACAGGCGGGTATGAAAAACTGTTTTTT
CACTGGYEKLFF
>TRBJ1-2|14|TRBV30|TRBD1|NA
TGTGCCTGGAGTAGACAGGGGAGGGATAATGGCTACACCTTC
CAWSRQGRDNGYTF
>TRBJ2-7|16|TRBV7-9|TRBD1|NA
TGTGCCAGCAGCTTAGAGCCGGACAGGACCTCCTACGAGCAGTACTTC
CASSLEPDRTSYEQYF
>TRBJ1-5|14|TRBV7-9|NA|NA
TGTGCCAGCAGCCCGCCGGGAGAGGGTCAGCCCCAGCATTTT
CASSPPGEGQPQHF
>TRBJ2-1|14|TRBV6-5|NA|few
TGTGCCAGCAGCCCCCTTTGGGGGGACAATGAGCAGTTCTTC
CASSPLWGDNEQFF
>TRBJ1-6|13|TRBV6-5|TRBD1|NA
TGTGCCAGCAGCAGAACAGGGGGATCACCCCTCCACTTT
CASSRTGGSPLHF
>TRBJ2-6|15|TRBV30|TRBD2|NA
TGTGCCTGGAGTGTGGGAGGGTCTGGGGCCAACGTCCTGACTTTC
CAWSVGGSGANVLTF
>TRBJ2-7|15|TRBV14|TRBD1|few
TGTGCCAGCAGCTTACGGGACAGGGGGAACTACGAGCAGTACTTC
CASSLRDRGNYEQYF
>TRBJ2-2|13|TRBV15|NA|NA
TGTGCCACCAGCAAATCGGACACCGGGGAGCTGTTTTTT
CATSKSDTGELFF
>TRBJ1-1|12|TRBV29-1|TRBD1|few
TGCAGCGAGCGGCAGGGGGACACTGAAGCTTTCTTT
CSERQGDTEAFF
>TRBJ2-7|14|TRBV15|NA|few
TGTGCCACCAGCAGAACCGGGACCGCGCGCGAGCAGTACTTC
CATSRTGTAREQYF
>TRBJ2-7|15|TRBV6-5|TRBD1|few
TGTGCCAGCAGTTACTCCCCACAGGGGCCGTACGAGCAGTACTTC
CASSYSPQGPYEQYF
>TRBJ2-7|15|TRBV15|TRBD2|NA
TGTGCCACCAGCACCCCCCTAGCGGGGAACTACGAGCAGTACTTC
CATSTPLAGNYEQYF
>TRBJ2-7|16|TRBV4-2|NA|few
TGTGCCAGCAGCTTGGCGGCCGATCGTACCCCCTACGAGCAGTACTTC
CASSLAADRTPYEQYF
>TRBJ2-1|19|TRBV4-1|NA|NA
TGCGCCAGCAGCCAACACCTGGGGGGGGCTAGCGTCCCCTACAATGAGCAGTTCTTC
CASSQHLGGASVPYNEQFF
>TRBJ2-4|14|TRBV7-9|NA|many
TGTGCCAGCAGCTTCGCAGGTGGGGCAAACATTCAGTACTTC
CASSFAGGANIQYF
>TRBJ2-1|17|TRBV5-1|TRBD2|NA
TGCGCCAGCAGCTTAGGGGCTAGCGGGGACTTGGGGAATGAGCAGTTCTTC
CASSLGASGDLGNEQFF
>TRBJ1-5|13|TRBV27|NA|NA
TGTGCCAGCAGCCAGGGTCGCAATCAGCCCCAGCATTTT
CASSQGRNQPQHF
>TRBJ2-3|14|TRBV6-6|TRBD2|medium-sized
TGTGCCAGCAGTCGTAGCGGGGGGGAAGATACGCAGTATTTT
CASSRSGGEDTQYF
>TRBJ2-3|13|TRBV30|TRBD1|NA
TGTGCCTGGACGGGACAGGGCACAGATACGCAGTATTTT
CAWTGQGTDTQYF
>TRBJ2-5|15|TRBV11-1|NA|few
TGTGCCAGCAGCTTAGAGGGACGGAGTGGGGAGACCCAGTACTTC
CASSLEGRSGETQYF
>TRBJ2-5|12|TRBV30|NA|NA
TGTGCCTGGAGCGACTCTCGCGAGACCCAGTACTTC
CAWSDSRETQYF
>TRBJ1-1|13|TRBV6-1|NA|few
TGTGCCAGCAGTGAAGCTGGGGACGCTGAAGCTTTCTTT
CASSEAGDAEAFF
>TRBJ1-5|14|TRBV18|NA|few
TGTGCCAGCTCACCAGCGGGGAGGGATCAGCCCCAGCATTTT
CASSPAGRDQPQHF
>TRBJ2-5|13|TRBV15|NA|NA
TGTGCCACCAGCAGAGTAGGGTGGGAGACCCAGTACTTC
CATSRVGWETQYF
>TRBJ2-5|14|TRBV7-2|NA|NA
TGTGCCAGCAGCTTAGCAGGGGGCCAAGAGACCCAGTACTTC
CASSLAGGQETQYF
>TRBJ2-5|14|TRBV5-1|NA|NA
TGCGCCAGCAGCTTGGTAAATCCACAAGAGACCCAGTACTTC
CASSLVNPQETQYF
>TRBJ2-3|19|TRBV5-1|TRBD1|many
TGCGCCAGCACCCACACTCCGGGACAGGGGTTCCTTAGCGCAGATACGCAGTATTTT
CASTHTPGQGFLSADTQYF
>TRBJ2-7|15|TRBV6-1|TRBD1|few
TGTGCCAGCAGTCCGGGACAGAGTAACTCCTACGAGCAGTACTTC
CASSPGQSNSYEQYF
>TRBJ2-1|15|TRBV18|NA|few
TGTGCCAGCTCACCCCCGGGGAGCTCCTACAATGAGCAGTTCTTC
CASSPPGSSYNEQFF